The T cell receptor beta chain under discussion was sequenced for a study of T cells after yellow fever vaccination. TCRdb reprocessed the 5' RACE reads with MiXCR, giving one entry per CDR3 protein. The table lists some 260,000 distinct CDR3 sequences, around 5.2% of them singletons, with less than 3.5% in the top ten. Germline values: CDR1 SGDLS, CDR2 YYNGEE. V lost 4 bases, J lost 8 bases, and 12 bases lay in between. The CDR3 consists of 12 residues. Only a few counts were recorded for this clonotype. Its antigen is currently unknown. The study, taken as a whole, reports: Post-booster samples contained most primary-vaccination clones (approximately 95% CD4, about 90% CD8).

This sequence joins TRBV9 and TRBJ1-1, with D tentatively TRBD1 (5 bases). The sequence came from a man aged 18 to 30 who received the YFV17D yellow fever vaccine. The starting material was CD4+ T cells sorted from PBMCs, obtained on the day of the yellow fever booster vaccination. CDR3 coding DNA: TGTGCCAGCAGCCCTTGGGGGTTGGAAGCTTTCTTT. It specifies CASSPWGLEAFF.